This T cell receptor beta chain was sequenced during a study of CXCR3-negative and CXCR3-positive naive CD8 T cells. Findings of the study overall: CXCR3-positive naive cells carried more hydrophobic TRB CDR3s than CXCR3-negative ones. CXCR3 expression partially decreased after cryopreservation; most assays used fresh PBMCs.

About this clonotype: Its antigen is currently unknown.

Germline CDR1 LGHDT, CDR2 YNNKEL (reference sequence). The length of the CDR3 is 12 residues. Every individual CD8+ T cell subset underwent sorting in triplicate at 330,000 or so cells apiece. The TRB cDNA libraries were prepared by 5' RACE with UMI labels. TCRdb re-called the 5' RACE reads; one entry per CDR3 protein, DNA not given. The specimen's table records around 150,000 distinct CDR3 sequences. This chain joins TRBV3-1 and TRBJ2-1; with no DNA, the TCRdb D assignment of TRBD1 cannot be verified. This receptor was identified in a human donor in good health. Some clones in this sample may be carry-over from other donors' samples. The sample comprised naive CXCR3+ CD8+ T cells from blood. Subset described: CD45RO-CCR7+CD27+CD95- naive CD8+ T cells expressing CXCR3 (TNR3+). The CDR3 loop is CASSQGGMEQFF.